The clone carrying this T cell receptor beta chain was detected many times. Its antigen is as yet unknown. Primed by a sample-barcoded 5' primer and a J-beta primer mix, a second PCR proceeded for about 6 to 12 cycles. A tag from a template-switch adaptor with 12 random nucleotides marked each cDNA molecule. TCRdb processed the 5' RACE reads anew with MiXCR; each CDR3 protein has one entry. The data hold 750,000 to 1,000,000 distinct CDR3 sequences, with just under 30% observed a single time. The record originates from a study of blood T cells in healthy people across ages. Study results and limitations: The long-lived group displayed more naive CD4+ cells, plus higher diversity, than the aged donors did.

This CDR3 has 15 residues. Germline CDR1 reads LGHNA; CDR2 reads YSLEER. V was shortened by 1 base and J by 5 bases, with 12 bases between the two germline ends. Total RNA, at least 5 micrograms per sample, was extracted from PBMCs. This sample was shared with a second study, whose subject was T cells of mothers and their children.

The rearrangement uses TRBV4-3 and TRBJ2-4; tentative D call: TRBD1 (5 bases). This clonotype was obtained from a woman in her thirties or forties in good health. The sequencing sample was made of blood. CDR3 residues: CASSQVFHRQNIQYF. CDR3 DNA sequence: TGCGCCAGCAGCCAAGTGTTTCACAGGCAAAACATTCAGTACTTC.